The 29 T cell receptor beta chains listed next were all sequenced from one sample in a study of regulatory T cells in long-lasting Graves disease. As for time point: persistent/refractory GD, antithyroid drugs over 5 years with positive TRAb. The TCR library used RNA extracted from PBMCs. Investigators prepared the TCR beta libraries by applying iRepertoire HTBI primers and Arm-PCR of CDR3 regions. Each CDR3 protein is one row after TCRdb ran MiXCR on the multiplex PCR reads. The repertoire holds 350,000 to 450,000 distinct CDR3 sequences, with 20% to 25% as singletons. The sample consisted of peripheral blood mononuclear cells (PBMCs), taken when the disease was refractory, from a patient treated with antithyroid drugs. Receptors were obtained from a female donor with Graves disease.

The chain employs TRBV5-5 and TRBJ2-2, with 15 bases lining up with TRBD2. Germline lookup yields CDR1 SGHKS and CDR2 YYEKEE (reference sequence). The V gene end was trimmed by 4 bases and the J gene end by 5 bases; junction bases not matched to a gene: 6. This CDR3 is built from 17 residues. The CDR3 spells CASSPGLAGGPTGELFF. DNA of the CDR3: TGTGCCAGCAGCCCGGGACTAGCGGGAGGACCGACCGGGGAGCTGTTTTTT.

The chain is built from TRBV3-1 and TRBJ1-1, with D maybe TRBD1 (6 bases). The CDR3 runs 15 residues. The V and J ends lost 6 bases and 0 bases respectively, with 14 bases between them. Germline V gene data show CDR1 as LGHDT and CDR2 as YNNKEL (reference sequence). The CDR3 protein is CASRPITGLNTEAFF. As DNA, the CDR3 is TGTGCCAGCAGACCTATTACAGGGTTGAACACTGAAGCTTTCTTT.

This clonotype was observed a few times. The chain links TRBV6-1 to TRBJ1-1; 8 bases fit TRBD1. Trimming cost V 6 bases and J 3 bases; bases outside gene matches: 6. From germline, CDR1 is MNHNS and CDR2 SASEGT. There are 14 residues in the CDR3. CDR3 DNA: TGTGCCAGCAGCTTACAGGGGGGTGACACTGAAGCTTTCTTT. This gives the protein CASSLQGGDTEAFF.

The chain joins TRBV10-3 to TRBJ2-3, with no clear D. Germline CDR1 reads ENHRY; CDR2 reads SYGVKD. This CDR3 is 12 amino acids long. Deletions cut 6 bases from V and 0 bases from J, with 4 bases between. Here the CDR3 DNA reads TGTGCCATCAGGTTGAGCACAGATACGCAGTATTTT. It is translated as CAIRLSTDTQYF.

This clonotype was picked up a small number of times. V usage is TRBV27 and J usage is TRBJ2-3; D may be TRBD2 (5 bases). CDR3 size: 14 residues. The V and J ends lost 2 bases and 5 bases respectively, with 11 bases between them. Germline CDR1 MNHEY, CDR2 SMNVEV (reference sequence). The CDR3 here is CASSLIGKKDTQYF. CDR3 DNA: TGTGCCAGCAGTTTAATCGGGAAGAAAGATACGCAGTATTTT.

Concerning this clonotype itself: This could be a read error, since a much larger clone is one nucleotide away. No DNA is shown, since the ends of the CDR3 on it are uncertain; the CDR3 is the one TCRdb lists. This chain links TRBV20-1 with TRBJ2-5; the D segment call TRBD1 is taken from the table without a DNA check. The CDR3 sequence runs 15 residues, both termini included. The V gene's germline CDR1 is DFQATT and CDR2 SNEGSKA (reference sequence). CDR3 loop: CSARVGTGTRETRYF.

The CDR3 loop is CASSGGGAGELFF. DNA for the CDR3: TGTGCCAGCAGCGGGGGGGGGGCCGGGGAGCTGTTTTTT. V and J are TRBV7-2 and TRBJ2-2; 7 bases are a match to TRBD2. The CDR3 loop spans 13 amino acids. Germline V gives CDR1 SGHTA, CDR2 FQGNSA. V lost 5 bases, J lost 6 bases, and 3 bases stayed unmatched.

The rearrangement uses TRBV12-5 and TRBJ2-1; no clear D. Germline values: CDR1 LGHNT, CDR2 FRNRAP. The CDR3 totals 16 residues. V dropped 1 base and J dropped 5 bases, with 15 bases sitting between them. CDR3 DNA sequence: TGTGCTAGTGGTTTGGGAAGCGTGACGCCTCACAATGAGCAGTTCTTC. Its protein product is CASGLGSVTPHNEQFF.

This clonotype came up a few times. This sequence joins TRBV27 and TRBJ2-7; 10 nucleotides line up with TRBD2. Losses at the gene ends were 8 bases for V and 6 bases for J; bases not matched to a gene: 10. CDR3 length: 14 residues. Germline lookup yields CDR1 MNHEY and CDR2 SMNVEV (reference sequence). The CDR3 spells CASAAVAGGSEQYF. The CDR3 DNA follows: TGTGCCAGCGCAGCGGTAGCGGGAGGTAGCGAGCAGTACTTC.

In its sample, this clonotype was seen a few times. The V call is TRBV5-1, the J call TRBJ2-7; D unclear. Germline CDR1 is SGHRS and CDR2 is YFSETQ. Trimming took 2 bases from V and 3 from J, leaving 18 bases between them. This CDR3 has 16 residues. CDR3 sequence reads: CASSFTPEHSIYEQYF. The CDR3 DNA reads TGCGCCAGCAGCTTTACGCCAGAGCATTCAATCTACGAGCAGTACTTC.

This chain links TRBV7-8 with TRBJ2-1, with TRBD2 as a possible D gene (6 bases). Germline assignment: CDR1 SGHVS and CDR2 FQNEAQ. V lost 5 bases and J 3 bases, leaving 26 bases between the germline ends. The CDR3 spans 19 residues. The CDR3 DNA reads TGTGCCAGCAGCCGTGGAGGGGCTAGTGCCCGGATTAACTACAATGAGCAGTTCTTC. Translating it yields CASSRGGASARINYNEQFF.

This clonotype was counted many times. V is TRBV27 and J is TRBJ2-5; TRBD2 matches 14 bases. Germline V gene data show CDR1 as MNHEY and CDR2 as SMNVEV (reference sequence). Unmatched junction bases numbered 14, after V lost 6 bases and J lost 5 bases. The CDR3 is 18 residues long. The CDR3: CASSTRRTSGRLGETQYF. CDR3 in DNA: TGTGCCAGCAGCACCCGCCGGACTAGCGGGAGGTTGGGGGAGACCCAGTACTTC.

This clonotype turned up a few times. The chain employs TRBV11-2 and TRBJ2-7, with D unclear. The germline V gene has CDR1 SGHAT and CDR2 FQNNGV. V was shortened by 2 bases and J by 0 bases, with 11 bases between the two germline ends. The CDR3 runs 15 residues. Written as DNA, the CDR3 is TGTGCCAGCAGCTTAATACAGACCAGCTCCTACGAGCAGTACTTC. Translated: CASSLIQTSSYEQYF.

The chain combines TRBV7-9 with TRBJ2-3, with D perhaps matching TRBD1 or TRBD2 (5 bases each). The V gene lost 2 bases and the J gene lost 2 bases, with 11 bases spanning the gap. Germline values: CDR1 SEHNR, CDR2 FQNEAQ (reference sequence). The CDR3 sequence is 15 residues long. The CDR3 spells CASSLKVGPTDTQYF. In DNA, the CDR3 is TGTGCCAGCAGCTTAAAGGTGGGACCCACAGATACGCAGTATTTT.

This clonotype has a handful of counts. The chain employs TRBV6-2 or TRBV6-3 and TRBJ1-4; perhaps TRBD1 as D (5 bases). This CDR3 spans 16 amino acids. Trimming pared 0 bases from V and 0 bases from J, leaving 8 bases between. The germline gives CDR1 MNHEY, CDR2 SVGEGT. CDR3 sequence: CASSYSTGSTNEKLFF. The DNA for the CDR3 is TGTGCCAGCAGTTACTCTACAGGTTCAACTAATGAAAAACTGTTTTTT.

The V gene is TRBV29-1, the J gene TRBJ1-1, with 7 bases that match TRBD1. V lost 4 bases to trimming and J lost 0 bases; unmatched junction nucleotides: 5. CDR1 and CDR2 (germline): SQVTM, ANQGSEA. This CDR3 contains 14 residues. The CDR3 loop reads CSVGQGGLNTEAFF. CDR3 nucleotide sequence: TGCAGCGTTGGTCAAGGGGGCCTGAACACTGAAGCTTTCTTT.

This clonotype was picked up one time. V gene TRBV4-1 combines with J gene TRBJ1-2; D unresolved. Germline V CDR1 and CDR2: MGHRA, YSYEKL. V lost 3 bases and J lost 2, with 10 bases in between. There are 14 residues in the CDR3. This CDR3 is CASSHGAENYGYTF. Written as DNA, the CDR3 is TGCGCCAGCAGCCATGGAGCGGAGAACTATGGCTACACCTTC.

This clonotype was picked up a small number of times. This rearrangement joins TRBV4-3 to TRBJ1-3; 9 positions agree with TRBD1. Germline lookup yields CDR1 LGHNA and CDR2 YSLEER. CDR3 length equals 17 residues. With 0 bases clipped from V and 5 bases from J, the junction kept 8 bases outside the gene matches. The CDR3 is CASSQDDRGYNRNTIYF. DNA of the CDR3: TGCGCCAGCAGCCAAGACGACAGGGGGTATAATAGAAACACCATATATTTT.

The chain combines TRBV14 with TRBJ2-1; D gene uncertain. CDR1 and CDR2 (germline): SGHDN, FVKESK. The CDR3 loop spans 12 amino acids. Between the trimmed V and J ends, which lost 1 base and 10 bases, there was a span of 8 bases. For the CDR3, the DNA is TGTGCCAGCAGCCAAGGCAGCCTCGAGCAGTTCTTC. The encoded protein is CASSQGSLEQFF. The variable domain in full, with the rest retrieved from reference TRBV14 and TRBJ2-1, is EAGVTQFPSHSVIEKGQTVTLRCDPISGHDNLYWYRRVMGKEIKFLLHFVKESKQDESGMPNNRFLAERTGGTYSTLKVQPAELEDSGVYFCASSQGSLEQFFGPGTRLTVL.

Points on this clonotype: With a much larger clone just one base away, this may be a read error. Here the CDR3 reads CASSVEGGSNQPQHF. The CDR3 DNA follows: TGTGCCAGCAGTGTCGAGGGGGGGTCTAATCAGCCCCAGCATTTT. The V gene is TRBV28, the J gene TRBJ1-5; possibly TRBD1 for D (6 bases). The CDR3 is 15 residues long. From germline, CDR1 is MDHEN and CDR2 SYDVKM. V was pared by 5 bases and J by 4 bases, with 15 bases between.

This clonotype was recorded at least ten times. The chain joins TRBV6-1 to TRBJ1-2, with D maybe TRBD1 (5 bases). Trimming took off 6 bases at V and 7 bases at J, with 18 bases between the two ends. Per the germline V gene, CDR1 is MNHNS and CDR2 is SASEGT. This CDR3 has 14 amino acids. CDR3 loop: CASRPMTGTVGYTF. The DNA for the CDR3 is TGTGCCAGCAGACCCATGACCGGGACGGTTGGCTACACCTTC.

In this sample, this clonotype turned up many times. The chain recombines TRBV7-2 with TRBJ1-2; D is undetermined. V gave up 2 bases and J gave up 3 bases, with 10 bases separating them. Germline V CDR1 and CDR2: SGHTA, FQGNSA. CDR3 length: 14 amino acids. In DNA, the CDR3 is TGTGCCAGCAGCTTACTGGGGTTGGACTATGGCTACACCTTC. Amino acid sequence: CASSLLGLDYGYTF.

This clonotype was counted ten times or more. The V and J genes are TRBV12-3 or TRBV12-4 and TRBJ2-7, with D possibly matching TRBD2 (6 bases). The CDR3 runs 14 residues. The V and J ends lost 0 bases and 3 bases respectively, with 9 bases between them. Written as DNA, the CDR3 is TGTGCCAGCAGTTTAGCGGGACTCGACTACGAGCAGTACTTC. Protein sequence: CASSLAGLDYEQYF.

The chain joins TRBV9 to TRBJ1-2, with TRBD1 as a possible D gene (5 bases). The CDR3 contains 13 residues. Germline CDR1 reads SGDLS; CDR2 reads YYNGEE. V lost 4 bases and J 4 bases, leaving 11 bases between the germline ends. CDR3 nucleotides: TGTGCCAGCAGCCTTGGACACCTCTATGGCTACACCTTC. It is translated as CASSLGHLYGYTF. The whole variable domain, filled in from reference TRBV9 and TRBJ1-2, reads DSGVTQTPKHLITATGQRVTLRCSPRSGDLSVYWYQQSLDQGLQFLIQYYNGEERAKGNILERFSAQQFPDLHSELNLSSLELGDSALYFCASSLGHLYGYTFGSGTRLTVV.

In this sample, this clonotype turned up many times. The CDR3: CATSGRTGSHQETQYF. For the CDR3, the DNA is TGTGCCACCAGCGGCAGGACAGGGTCCCACCAAGAGACCCAGTACTTC. The chain recombines TRBV15 with TRBJ2-5, with TRBD1 matching 8 bases. This CDR3 is built from 16 residues. CDR1 is LNHNV and CDR2 is YYDKDF in the germline V gene (reference sequence). The junction had 8 bases not matched to a gene; V was cut back by 5 bases and J by 0 bases.

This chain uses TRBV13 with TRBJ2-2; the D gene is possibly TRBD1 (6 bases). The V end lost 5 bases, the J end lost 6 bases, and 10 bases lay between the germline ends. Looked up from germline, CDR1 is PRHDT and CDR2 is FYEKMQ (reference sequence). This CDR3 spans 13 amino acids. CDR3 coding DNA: TGTGCCAGCAGCATACAGGGTCCCGGGGAGCTGTTTTTT. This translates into CASSIQGPGELFF. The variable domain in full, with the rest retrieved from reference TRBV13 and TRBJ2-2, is AAGVIQSPRHLIKEKRETATLKCYPIPRHDTVYWYQQGPGQDPQFLISFYEKMQSDKGSIPDRFSAQQFSDYHSELNMSSLELGDSALYFCASSIQGPGELFFGEGSRLTVL.

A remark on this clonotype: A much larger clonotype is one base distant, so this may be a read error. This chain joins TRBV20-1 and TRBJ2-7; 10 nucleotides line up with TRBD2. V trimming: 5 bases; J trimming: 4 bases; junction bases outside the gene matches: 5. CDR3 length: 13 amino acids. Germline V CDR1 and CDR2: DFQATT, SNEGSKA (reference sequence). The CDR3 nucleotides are TGCAGTGCTGGAGGACTAGCGGAATACGAGCAGTACTTC. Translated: CSAGGLAEYEQYF.

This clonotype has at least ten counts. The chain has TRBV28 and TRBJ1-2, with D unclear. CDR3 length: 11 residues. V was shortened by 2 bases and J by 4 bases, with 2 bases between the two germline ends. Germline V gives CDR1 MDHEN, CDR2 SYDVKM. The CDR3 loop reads CASSLAYGYTF. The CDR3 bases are TGTGCCAGCAGTTTAGCCTATGGCTACACCTTC.

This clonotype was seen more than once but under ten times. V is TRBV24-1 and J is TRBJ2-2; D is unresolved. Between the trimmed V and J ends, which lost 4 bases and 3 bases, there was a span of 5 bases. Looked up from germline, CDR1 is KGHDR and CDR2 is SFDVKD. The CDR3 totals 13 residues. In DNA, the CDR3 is TGTGCCACCAGTGACGAACACACCGGGGAGCTGTTTTTT. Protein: CATSDEHTGELFF.